Below, 30 T cell receptor beta chains from the same sample are listed, as sequenced in a study of T-cell memory formation after mild COVID-19 listed by TCRdb under 2021. Library preparation used 5' RACE. The sample was run on an Illumina NovaSeq 6000. The raw public reads went through TCRdb reprocessing: fastp at Q25, MiXCR clone calling, in-frame beta chains kept. Each record represents a unique CDR3 protein, reported with the most common genes and DNA among its rows. A total of some 300,000 distinct CDR3 sequences appear in this sample, roughly a fifth of them only once. Under 25% of the sample is in the top ten clones. Sequencing was performed on PBMCs or a T cell subset sorted from them (not recorded which). The receptors derive from a man between 18 and 29 years old who had mild COVID-19 (a few samples of this study predate the infection). The sample titles of this study are shuffled in the database, so cell type and time point are left out; the donor was told from shared clones.

This clonotype was observed a handful of times. The chain has TRBV5-1 and TRBJ1-5, with no clear D. The V end lost 0 bases, the J end lost 0 bases, and 4 bases lay between the germline ends. Germline V gene data show CDR1 as SGHRS and CDR2 as YFSETQ. The CDR3 has 14 residues. The CDR3 nucleotides are TGCGCCAGCAGCTTGGACCCTAGCAATCAGCCCCAGCATTTT. It yields the protein CASSLDPSNQPQHF.

This clonotype has more than one count but fewer than ten. This sequence joins TRBV4-3 and TRBJ1-5, with 7 bases fitting TRBD1. The length of the CDR3 is 17 residues. V trimming: 0 bases; J trimming: 5 bases; junction bases outside the gene matches: 10. Germline assignment: CDR1 LGHNA and CDR2 YSLEER. The CDR3, as DNA: TGCGCCAGCAGCCAAGATCGGAGACAGGGCCCTCATCAGCCCCAGCATTTT. Translating it yields CASSQDRRQGPHQPQHF.

The gene calls are TRBV12-3 or TRBV12-4 and TRBJ1-6, with a tentative D call TRBD1 (6 bases). The CDR3 extends over 14 amino acids. Trimming pared 6 bases from V and 11 bases from J, leaving 17 bases between. The CDR3 sequence: CASSSRVGGTPLHF. CDR3 in DNA: TGTGCCAGCAGCTCGAGGGTGGGGGGCACACCCCTCCACTTT.

The genes are TRBV7-9 and TRBJ1-5; the D gene is possibly TRBD1 (5 bases). The CDR3 is made up of 13 amino acids. V was pared by 7 bases and J by 5 bases, with 12 bases between. The germline V gene has CDR1 SEHNR and CDR2 FQNEAQ (reference sequence). DNA for the CDR3: TGTGCCAGCACCCAGGGTGGGGATCAGCCCCAGCATTTT. It specifies CASTQGGDQPQHF.

This clonotype was counted a few times. V is TRBV5-1 and J is TRBJ2-6; TRBD2 is a possible D gene (6 bases). Germline V gene lookup returns CDR1 SGHRS and CDR2 YFSETQ. With 7 bases removed from V and 0 bases from J, the gap between germline ends came to 11 bases. The CDR3 length is 15 residues. The chain's CDR3 is CASHPGGSGANVLTF. The CDR3 bases are TGCGCCAGCCACCCCGGGGGCTCTGGGGCCAACGTCCTGACTTTC.

V and J are TRBV29-1 and TRBJ1-6; unclear D gene. The CDR3 runs 13 residues. Trimming took 4 bases from V and 9 from J, leaving 13 bases between them. Per germline, CDR1 SQVTM and CDR2 ANQGSEA. The CDR3 loop reads CSVAVSLGSPLHF. The CDR3 DNA sequence: TGCAGCGTTGCGGTGTCGTTGGGTTCACCCCTCCACTTT.

The gene calls are TRBV6-5 and TRBJ2-4; D may be TRBD2 (5 bases). V was shortened by 6 bases and J by 6 bases, with 12 bases between the two germline ends. CDR1 MNHEY and CDR2 SVGAGI come from the germline V gene. The CDR3 is 13 amino acids. DNA of the CDR3: TGTGCCAGCAGGAATGTGAGGGTAAACATTCAGTACTTC. Translating gives CASRNVRVNIQYF.

This clonotype was seen repeatedly, ten times or more. The chain combines TRBV7-9 with TRBJ2-2; D is unresolved. Trimming took off 5 bases at V and 6 bases at J, with 10 bases between the two ends. The CDR3 is 13 amino acids. CDR1 SEHNR and CDR2 FQNEAQ come from the germline V gene (reference sequence). The CDR3 sequence is CASSTFDAGELFF. CDR3 DNA: TGTGCCAGCAGCACCTTTGACGCCGGGGAGCTGTTTTTT.

This clonotype was recorded a few times. The gene calls are TRBV20-1 and TRBJ2-7; weak D call: TRBD1 (6 bases). The germline V and J ends were trimmed by 5 bases and 4 bases, with 9 bases remaining between them. The germline gives CDR1 DFQATT, CDR2 SNEGSKA (reference sequence). The CDR3 has 11 amino acids. The DNA for the CDR3 is TGCAGTGCTTACAGGGTTTACGAGCAGTACTTC. This translates into CSAYRVYEQYF.

This clonotype was counted only a few times. The rearrangement joins TRBV7-2 to TRBJ2-5; the D gene is possibly TRBD2 (6 bases). This CDR3 has 14 amino acids. Trimming stripped 5 bases from V and 5 bases from J, with 15 bases between. Germline CDR1 reads SGHTA; CDR2 reads FQGNSA. CDR3 loop: CASSKGLIGETQYF. The DNA for the CDR3 is TGTGCCAGCAGCAAGGGACTCATAGGGGAGACCCAGTACTTC.

At least ten counts were recorded for this clonotype. V usage is TRBV20-1 and J usage is TRBJ2-1, with 11 bases matching TRBD1. The CDR3 runs to 15 residues. The germline V gene encodes CDR1 DFQATT and CDR2 SNEGSKA (reference sequence). V lost 0 bases and J lost 7; bases outside the gene matches: 5. This chain's CDR3 is CSARDPGTGGNEQFF. CDR3 sequence (DNA): TGCAGTGCTAGAGATCCAGGGACAGGGGGTAATGAGCAGTTCTTC.

This clonotype has at least ten counts. The chain combines TRBV11-2 with TRBJ2-2; D possibly corresponds to TRBD2 (7 bases). V dropped 2 bases and J dropped 5 bases, with 12 bases sitting between them. The germline V gene encodes CDR1 SGHAT and CDR2 FQNNGV. The CDR3 is made up of 15 amino acids. The CDR3 nucleotides read TGTGCCAGCAGCTTATTAGGGGGAGGGACCGGGGAGCTGTTTTTT. Amino acids: CASSLLGGGTGELFF.

The chain links TRBV10-3 to TRBJ2-1, with 13 bases fitting TRBD2. Germline CDR1 reads ENHRY; CDR2 reads SYGVKD. The junction had 4 bases not matched to a gene; V was cut back by 4 bases and J by 10 bases. The CDR3 covers 14 residues. The CDR3 coding sequence is TGTGCCATCAGTGCAGGACTAGCGGGGGACGAGCAGTTCTTC. Its translation is CAISAGLAGDEQFF.

This clonotype has more than one count but fewer than ten. One junction end does not reproduce the germline sequence, and a read error may be involved. This chain links TRBV3-1 with TRBJ2-7; D remains ambiguous. This CDR3 spans 14 amino acids. The germline V gene has CDR1 LGHDT and CDR2 YNNKEL (reference sequence). The CDR3 region has the DNA TGTGCCAGCACCCAAGGCTCCTCCTCCTACGAGCAGTACTTC. Translated: CASTQGSSSYEQYF.

In this sample, this clonotype turned up a few times. The gene calls are TRBV5-1 and TRBJ1-4, with D tentatively TRBD1 (5 bases). The CDR3 spans 13 residues. Trimming pared 2 bases from V and 14 bases from J, leaving 16 bases between. Germline CDR1 and CDR2: SGHRS and YFSETQ. The CDR3 loop is CASSFQGSGVLFF. CDR3 DNA sequence: TGCGCCAGCAGCTTTCAGGGCTCCGGTGTTCTGTTTTTT.

In its sample, this clonotype was seen a few times. This chain uses TRBV7-6 with TRBJ2-1, with D perhaps matching TRBD1 (5 bases). The CDR3 has 13 residues. In germline, CDR1 is SGHVS, CDR2 FNYEAQ. Trimming stripped 0 bases from V and 12 bases from J, with 12 bases between. CDR3 amino acids: CASSLAQGSLQFF. CDR3 sequence (DNA): TGTGCCAGCAGCTTAGCCCAGGGTAGCCTGCAGTTCTTC.

This chain connects TRBV6-5 to TRBJ2-3; no firm D call. Trimming removed 6 bases from V and 2 bases from J, with 9 bases in between. Germline-derived CDR1 and CDR2 are MNHEY and SVGAGI. CDR3 length equals 13 residues. The CDR3 nucleotides are TGTGCCAGCAGCAGGAGTCACACAGATACGCAGTATTTT. Its protein product is CASSRSHTDTQYF.

This clonotype was observed a few times. The DNA of the CDR3 is TGTGCCAGCAGTTACGGGGGCGAAGCTTTCTTT. Amino acid sequence: CASSYGGEAFF. The chain is built from TRBV6-6 and TRBJ1-1, with D tentatively TRBD1 (6 bases). Germline V CDR1 and CDR2: MNHNY, SVGAGI (reference sequence). This CDR3 comprises 11 residues. The V and J ends lost 2 bases and 8 bases respectively, with 6 bases between them.

This clonotype occurred a few times. The rearrangement links TRBV3-1 to TRBJ2-5; 9 positions match TRBD2. Trimming cost V 4 bases and J 4 bases; bases outside gene matches: 4. The CDR3 is 14 residues long. Germline lookup yields CDR1 LGHDT and CDR2 YNNKEL (reference sequence). CDR3 loop: CASSRLLAGETQYF. Written as DNA, the CDR3 is TGTGCCAGCAGCCGATTACTAGCGGGAGAGACCCAGTACTTC.

A few counts support this clonotype. V and J are TRBV12-3 or TRBV12-4 and TRBJ1-2, with D perhaps TRBD1 (6 bases). The V end lost 6 bases, the J end lost 5 bases, and 13 bases lay between the germline ends. This CDR3 has 13 amino acids. The CDR3 region is CASSQTGTYGYTF. The CDR3, as DNA: TGTGCCAGCAGCCAGACAGGAACTTATGGCTACACCTTC.

The chain recombines TRBV10-3 with TRBJ2-7, with D uncertain. V was shortened by 7 bases and J by 6 bases, with 16 bases between the two germline ends. Germline values: CDR1 ENHRY, CDR2 SYGVKD. The CDR3 runs 13 residues. The CDR3 DNA is TGTGCCATCAAAGGACCCTCAGGTTCCGAGCAGTACTTC. Amino acids: CAIKGPSGSEQYF.

This clonotype came up a few times. The CDR3 is CASSQDRRAGETQYF. CDR3 nucleotide sequence: TGCGCCAGCAGCCAAGATAGGCGGGCCGGGGAGACCCAGTACTTC. This chain connects TRBV4-3 to TRBJ2-5, with a tentative D call TRBD2 (5 bases). CDR1 and CDR2 from the germline V gene are LGHNA and YSLEER. The CDR3 loop spans 15 amino acids. Trimming cost V 0 bases and J 5 bases, with 13 bases left between them.

The chain joins TRBV27 to TRBJ2-6, with D perhaps matching TRBD2 (7 bases). Germline CDR1 and CDR2: MNHEY and SMNVEV (reference sequence). Trimming pared 6 bases from V and 4 bases from J, leaving 16 bases between. The length of the CDR3 is 16 residues. As DNA, the CDR3 is TGTGCCAGCAGGAGGGGGGGCCCCTCCGGGGCCAACGTCCTGACTTTC. Translated, it gives CASRRGGPSGANVLTF.

The genes are TRBV27 and TRBJ1-6; 10 bases agree with TRBD1. The germline V gene encodes CDR1 MNHEY and CDR2 SMNVEV (reference sequence). The trim removed 11 bases at V and 5 bases at J, leaving 3 bases unmatched. This CDR3 spans 13 amino acids. The CDR3 DNA reads TGTGCCGTCGGACAGGGGGATAATTCACCCCTCCACTTT. Amino acids: CAVGQGDNSPLHF.

This clonotype was observed a handful of times. The chain employs TRBV29-1 and TRBJ1-5; 7 bases map to TRBD1. J was trimmed by 2 bases and V by 4 bases; bases with no gene match: 8. This CDR3 spans 15 amino acids. CDR1 is SQVTM and CDR2 is ANQGSEA in the germline V gene. The CDR3 DNA reads TGCAGCGTTGGGGGCAGGGGGGGTGGCAATCAGCCCCAGCATTTT. Amino acid sequence: CSVGGRGGGNQPQHF.

This clonotype was seen at least ten times. The chain employs TRBV5-4 and TRBJ2-3; no clear D. Germline CDR1 is SGHNT and CDR2 is YYREEE (reference sequence). The germline V and J ends were trimmed by 4 bases and 4 bases, with 4 bases remaining between them. The CDR3 is 11 residues long. The chain's CDR3 is CASSIADTQYF. In nucleotides, the CDR3 is TGTGCCAGCAGCATCGCAGATACGCAGTATTTT.

The chain uses TRBV28 and TRBJ2-1; TRBD2 might be the D (7 bases). Looked up from germline, CDR1 is MDHEN and CDR2 is SYDVKM. V was cut by 6 bases and J by 4 bases, with 19 bases left in between. This CDR3 comprises 16 residues. CDR3 protein: CASRPNREGGYNEQFF. The CDR3 bases are TGTGCCAGCAGACCAAACAGGGAGGGAGGGTACAATGAGCAGTTCTTC.

CDR3 loop: CATGRDRGTGELFF. The CDR3 region has the DNA TGTGCCACCGGTCGGGACAGGGGCACCGGGGAGCTGTTTTTT. J is TRBJ2-2 and V is TRBV15; 10 bases fit TRBD1. V dropped 8 bases and J dropped 4; count of bases not matched to a gene: 4. This CDR3 region has 14 residues. The germline V gene has CDR1 LNHNV and CDR2 YYDKDF (reference sequence).

This rearrangement joins TRBV24-1 to TRBJ2-5; D unclear. CDR1 is KGHDR, CDR2 SFDVKD, per germline. Trimming removed 6 bases from V and 5 bases from J, with 12 bases in between. The CDR3 runs to 13 residues. CDR3 amino acids: CATSKRVEETQYF. DNA for the CDR3: TGTGCCACCAGTAAAAGAGTCGAGGAGACCCAGTACTTC.

The chain uses TRBV5-1 and TRBJ2-3; TRBD2 agrees at 7 bases. V trimming: 2 bases; J trimming: 2 bases; junction bases outside the gene matches: 14. CDR1 and CDR2 (germline): SGHRS, YFSETQ. The CDR3 is 18 residues long. The CDR3 loop reads CASSFLPRTRMFTDTQYF. CDR3 coding DNA: TGCGCCAGCAGCTTCCTACCCAGGACTAGAATGTTCACAGATACGCAGTATTTT.